This is a list of T cell receptor beta chains from one sample in a study of regulatory T cells in long-lasting Graves disease. MiXCR was run by TCRdb on the multiplex PCR reads, yielding one entry per CDR3 protein. In the table there are about 470,000 distinct CDR3 sequences, 15% to 20% of which are singletons. These same records also appear under a second study, on T cells in Graves' hyperthyroidism and ophthalmopathy.

The sequencing here drew on peripheral blood mononuclear cells (PBMCs), taken at new diagnosis, from a patient treated with antithyroid drugs. Source of these receptors: a man in his forties with Graves disease. The CDR3 runs from the conserved cysteine through the conserved F or W. A D gene is named only where the DNA matches it firmly. A row's size may be missing; if present it is once, few, many or a size class.

J | D | size | V | CDR3 | DNA
TRBJ2-2 | TRBD1 | NA | TRBV11-2 | CASSLTGTRGTGELFF | TGTGCCAGCAGTCTTACCGGGACCAGGGGGACCGGGGAGCTGTTTTTT
TRBJ2-1 | TRBD2 | NA | TRBV9 | CASSGHSGRGYNEQFF | TGTGCCAGCAGCGGACATAGCGGGAGAGGCTACAATGAGCAGTTCTTC
TRBJ2-3 | NA | many | TRBV7-8 | CASSFRAGEGDTQYF | TGTGCCAGCAGCTTCAGGGCGGGTGAGGGGGATACGCAGTATTTT
TRBJ2-7 | TRBD2 | many | TRBV12-3/TRBV12-4 | CASSLSSGRAGEQYF | TGTGCCAGCAGTTTAAGTAGCGGGAGGGCCGGCGAGCAGTACTTC
TRBJ2-3 | TRBD2 | few | TRBV14 | CASSQDRSGNSDTQYF | TGTGCCAGCAGCCAAGACAGGAGCGGGAATTCAGATACGCAGTATTTT
TRBJ2-7 | NA | many | TRBV5-1 | CASSSGSPYEQYF | TGCGCCAGCAGCAGCGGCAGTCCCTACGAGCAGTACTTC
TRBJ2-1 | NA | few | TRBV7-3 | CASRFLGEGAHEQFF | TGTGCCAGCAGATTCCTTGGTGAGGGAGCCCATGAGCAGTTCTTC
TRBJ2-5 | NA | many | TRBV7-6 | CASSPTGGQTQYF | TGTGCCAGCAGCCCCACCGGAGGACAGACCCAGTACTTC
TRBJ2-7 | NA | NA | TRBV5-1 | CASGESPEGQYF | TGCGCCAGCGGGGAAAGCCCAGAAGGGCAGTACTTC
TRBJ2-4 | NA | few | TRBV6-2/TRBV6-3 | CASRGAGAGNIQYF | TGTGCCAGCAGAGGGGCAGGGGCAGGAAACATTCAGTACTTC
TRBJ1-1 | NA | NA | TRBV18 | CTSSPYPGGDTEAFF | TGTACCAGCTCACCCTACCCAGGCGGGGACACTGAAGCTTTCTTT
TRBJ1-2 | TRBD1 | NA | TRBV6-2/TRBV6-3 | CASSYQTGQNYGYTF | TGTGCCAGCAGTTACCAGACAGGGCAAAACTATGGCTACACCTTC
TRBJ1-5 | NA | few | TRBV20-1 | CSAPLSGGYSNQPQHF | TGCAGTGCACCACTCTCAGGTGGCTATAGCAATCAGCCCCAGCATTTT
TRBJ2-3 | NA | many | TRBV28 | CASSPRPTVSTDTQYF | TGTGCCAGCAGTCCACGACCGACAGTATCAACAGATACGCAGTATTTT
TRBJ2-7 | TRBD2 | few | TRBV24-1 | CATASLAGVYEQYF | TGTGCCACCGCTTCCTTAGCGGGAGTTTACGAGCAGTACTTC
TRBJ2-1 | NA | few | TRBV25-1 | CASSGPVEGAFSYNEQFF | TGTGCCAGCAGTGGCCCGGTGGAGGGGGCTTTTTCTTACAATGAGCAGTTCTTC
TRBJ2-7 | TRBD1 | few | TRBV7-9 | CASSPRGQGLSYEQYF | TGTGCCAGCAGCCCCCGGGGACAGGGGTTATCCTACGAGCAGTACTTC
TRBJ2-5 | NA | few | TRBV4-1 | CASSHREFSTTGQETQYF | TGCGCCAGCAGCCACCGAGAGTTCTCCACTACGGGGCAAGAGACCCAGTACTTC
TRBJ2-1 | TRBD2 | many | TRBV20-1 | CSAELAGENEQFF | TGCAGTGCCGAACTAGCGGGAGAAAATGAGCAGTTCTTC
TRBJ2-7 | TRBD2 | many | TRBV9 | CASSPEGLAGVSGEQYF | TGTGCCAGCAGCCCAGAGGGACTAGCGGGAGTATCCGGCGAGCAGTACTTC
TRBJ2-2 | NA | few | TRBV6-1 | CASSAWNTGELFF | TGTGCCAGCAGTGCCTGGAACACCGGGGAGCTGTTTTTT
TRBJ2-7 | TRBD1 | many | TRBV3-1 | CASSPGTGPTYEQYF | TGTGCCAGCAGCCCCGGGACAGGACCTACCTACGAGCAGTACTTC
TRBJ1-1 | NA | many | TRBV3-1 | CASSSRWKTTEAFF | TGTGCCAGCAGCTCCCGGTGGAAGACCACTGAAGCTTTCTTT
TRBJ2-7 | NA | many | TRBV7-9 | CASSRGTKLYEQYF | TGTGCCAGCAGCCGCGGGACAAAACTTTACGAGCAGTACTTC
TRBJ2-1 | NA | few | TRBV6-1 | CASREINEQLF | TGTGCCAGCAGAGAGATCAATGAGCAGCTCTTC
TRBJ2-5 | NA | few | TRBV29-1 | CSVSGRGLYETQYF | TGCAGCGTGAGCGGCCGGGGGCTATATGAGACCCAGTACTTC
TRBJ1-2 | NA | many | TRBV27 | CASSFLGAGMDGYTF | TGTGCCAGCAGTTTCCTGGGGGCAGGGATGGATGGCTACACCTTC
TRBJ2-1 | NA | many | TRBV19 | CASTWGGPGYNEQFF | TGTGCCAGTACCTGGGGAGGTCCAGGCTACAATGAGCAGTTCTTC
TRBJ1-3 | NA | NA | TRBV19 | CASKGGTNSGNTIYF | TGTGCCAGTAAAGGAGGAACCAACTCTGGAAACACCATATATTTT